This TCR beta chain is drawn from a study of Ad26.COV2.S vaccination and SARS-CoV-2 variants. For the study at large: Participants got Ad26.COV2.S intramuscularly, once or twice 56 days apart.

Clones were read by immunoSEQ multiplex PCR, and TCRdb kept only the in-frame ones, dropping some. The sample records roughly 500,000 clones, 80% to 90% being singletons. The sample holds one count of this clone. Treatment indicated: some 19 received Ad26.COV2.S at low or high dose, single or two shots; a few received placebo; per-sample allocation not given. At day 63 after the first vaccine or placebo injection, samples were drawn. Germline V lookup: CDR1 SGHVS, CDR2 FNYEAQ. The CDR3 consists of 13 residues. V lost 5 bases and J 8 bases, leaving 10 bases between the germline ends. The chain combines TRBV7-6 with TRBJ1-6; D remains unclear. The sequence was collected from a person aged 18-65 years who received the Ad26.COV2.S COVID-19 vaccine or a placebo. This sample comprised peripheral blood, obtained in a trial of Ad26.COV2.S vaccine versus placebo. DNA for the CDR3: TGTGCCAGCAGCCCCAACAGCTATTCACCCCTCCACTTT. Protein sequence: CASSPNSYSPLHF. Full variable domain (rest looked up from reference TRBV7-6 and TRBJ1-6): GAGVSQSPRYKVTKRGQDVALRCDPISGHVSLYWYRQALGQGPEFLTYFNYEAQQDKSGLPNDRFSAERPEGSISTLTIQRTEQRDSAMYRCASSPNSYSPLHFGNGTRLTVT.